This passage covers 4 T cell receptor beta chains from one sample sequenced in a study of OX40 agonist ivuxolimab in advanced cancers. Assay: immunoSEQ multiplex PCR; the TCRdb copy retains only in-frame clones and omits some. The data hold about 94,000 clones, with more than 75% observed a single time. The starting material was CD4+ or CD8+ T cells sorted from blood, obtained in a trial of the OX40 agonist ivuxolimab. Every receptor here comes from an adult with an advanced solid tumor such as melanoma, head and neck, liver or kidney cancer.

This clone was recorded once. V is TRBV7-2 and J is TRBJ1-2; 9 positions match TRBD1. CDR1 and CDR2 from the germline V gene are SGHTA and FQGNSA. V shed 1 base and J 0 bases; nucleotides not matched to a gene: 6. This CDR3 has 17 amino acids. The CDR3 is CASSLEGTGNANYGYTF. Here the CDR3 DNA reads TGTGCCAGCAGCTTAGAAGGGACAGGGAACGCTAACTATGGCTACACCTTC.

Only one count was recorded for this clone. The V gene is TRBV7-3, the J gene TRBJ2-7, with 12 bases fitting TRBD2. The CDR3 loop spans 16 amino acids. Germline trimming cut 5 bases from V and 5 bases from J; bases unmatched to any gene: 10. Germline loops: CDR1 SGHTA, CDR2 FQGTGA. CDR3 sequence reads: CASSKIGASGRDEQYF. In nucleotides, the CDR3 is TGTGCCAGCAGCAAAATCGGGGCTAGCGGGAGGGACGAGCAGTACTTC.

This clone came up once. The chain is built from TRBV18 and TRBJ2-1, with 7 bases aligning to TRBD1. The junction had 16 bases not matched to a gene; V was cut back by 2 bases and J by 6 bases. This CDR3 is built from 18 residues. Germline V gene data show CDR1 as KGHSH and CDR2 as LQKENI. Here the CDR3 reads CASSPRAPVGGALNEQFF. In DNA, the CDR3 is TGTGCCAGCTCACCAAGGGCCCCCGTAGGGGGCGCCCTCAATGAGCAGTTCTTC.

A remark on this clone: Other DNA sequences in the same sample also yield this CDR3. The V and J genes are TRBV10-1 and TRBJ1-5; tentatively, D is TRBD1 (5 bases). Germline V gene lookup returns CDR1 WNHNN and CDR2 SYGVQD (reference sequence). The V and J ends lost 0 bases and 7 bases respectively, with 28 bases between them. The CDR3 is made up of 20 amino acids. CDR3 in DNA: TGCGCCAGCAGTGAGTCGGCGGAGTCGGTAGCAGGGACTCTCACACAGCCCCAGCATTTT. It codes for CASSESAESVAGTLTQPQHF.